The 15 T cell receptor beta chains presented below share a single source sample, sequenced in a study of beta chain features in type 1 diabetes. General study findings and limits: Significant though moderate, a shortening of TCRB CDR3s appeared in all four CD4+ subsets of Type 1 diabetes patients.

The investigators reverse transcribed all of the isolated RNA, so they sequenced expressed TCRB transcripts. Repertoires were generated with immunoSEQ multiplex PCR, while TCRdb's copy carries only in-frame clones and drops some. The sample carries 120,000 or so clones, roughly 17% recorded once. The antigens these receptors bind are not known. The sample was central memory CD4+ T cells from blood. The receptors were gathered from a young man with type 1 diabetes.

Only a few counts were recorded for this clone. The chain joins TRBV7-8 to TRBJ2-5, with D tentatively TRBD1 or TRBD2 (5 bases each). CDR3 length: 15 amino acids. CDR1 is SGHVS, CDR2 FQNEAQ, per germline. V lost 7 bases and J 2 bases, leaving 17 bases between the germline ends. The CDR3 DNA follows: TGTGCCAGCACCTTGGGACGGGGTGGGCAAGAGACCCAGTACTTC. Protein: CASTLGRGGQETQYF.

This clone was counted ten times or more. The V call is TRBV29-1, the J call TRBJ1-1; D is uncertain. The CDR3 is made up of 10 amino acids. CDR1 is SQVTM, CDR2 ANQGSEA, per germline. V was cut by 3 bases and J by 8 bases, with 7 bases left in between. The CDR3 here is CSVEREEAFF. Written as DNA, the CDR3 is TGCAGCGTTGAGCGTGAAGAAGCTTTCTTT.

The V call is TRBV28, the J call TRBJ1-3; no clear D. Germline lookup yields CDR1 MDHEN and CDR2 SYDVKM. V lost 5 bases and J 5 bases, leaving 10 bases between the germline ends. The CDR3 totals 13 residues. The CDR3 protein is CASSPGIRNTIYF. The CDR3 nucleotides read TGTGCCAGCAGTCCCGGGATCCGAAACACCATATATTTT.

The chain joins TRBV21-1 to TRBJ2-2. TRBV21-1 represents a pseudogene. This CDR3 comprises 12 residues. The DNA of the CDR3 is TGTGCCAGGGCGAAGAACACCGGGGAGCTGTTTTTT. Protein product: CARAKNTGELFF.

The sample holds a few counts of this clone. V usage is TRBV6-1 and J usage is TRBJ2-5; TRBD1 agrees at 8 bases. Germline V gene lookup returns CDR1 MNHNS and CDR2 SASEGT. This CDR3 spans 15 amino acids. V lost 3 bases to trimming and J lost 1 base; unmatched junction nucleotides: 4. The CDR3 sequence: CASSDNTGGQETQYF. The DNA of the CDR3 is TGTGCCAGCAGTGATAACACAGGGGGCCAAGAGACCCAGTACTTC.

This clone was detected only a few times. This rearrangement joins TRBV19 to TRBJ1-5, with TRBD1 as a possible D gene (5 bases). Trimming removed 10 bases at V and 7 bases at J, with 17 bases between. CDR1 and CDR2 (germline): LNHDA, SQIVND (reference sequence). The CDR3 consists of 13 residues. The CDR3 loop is CATTLQGGQPQHF. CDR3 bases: TGTGCCACTACCCTCCAGGGAGGGCAGCCCCAGCATTTT.

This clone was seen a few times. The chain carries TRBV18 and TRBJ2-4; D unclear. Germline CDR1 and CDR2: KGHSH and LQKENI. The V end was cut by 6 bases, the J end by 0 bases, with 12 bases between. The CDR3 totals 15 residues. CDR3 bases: TGTGCCAGCTCGCACACCGAAATAGCCAAAAACATTCAGTACTTC. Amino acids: CASSHTEIAKNIQYF.

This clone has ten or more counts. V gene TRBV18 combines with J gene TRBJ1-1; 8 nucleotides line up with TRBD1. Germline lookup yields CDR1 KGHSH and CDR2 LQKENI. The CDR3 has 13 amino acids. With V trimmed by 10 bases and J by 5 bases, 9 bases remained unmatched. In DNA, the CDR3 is TGTGCCACCCGAACAGGGGGAGGGACTGAAGCTTTCTTT. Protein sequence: CATRTGGGTEAFF. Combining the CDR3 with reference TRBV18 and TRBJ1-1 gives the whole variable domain NAGVMQNPRHLVRRRGQEARLRCSPMKGHSHVYWYRQLPEEGLKFMVYLQKENIIDESGMPKERFSAEFPKEGPSILRIQQVVRGDSAAYFCATRTGGGTEAFFGQGTRLTVV.

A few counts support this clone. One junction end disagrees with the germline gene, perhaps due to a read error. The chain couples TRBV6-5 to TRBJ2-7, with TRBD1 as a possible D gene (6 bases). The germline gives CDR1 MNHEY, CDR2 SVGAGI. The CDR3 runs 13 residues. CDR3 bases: TGTGCCAGCAGTACGGACAGCTCCCACGAGCAGTACTTC. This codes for CASSTDSSHEQYF.

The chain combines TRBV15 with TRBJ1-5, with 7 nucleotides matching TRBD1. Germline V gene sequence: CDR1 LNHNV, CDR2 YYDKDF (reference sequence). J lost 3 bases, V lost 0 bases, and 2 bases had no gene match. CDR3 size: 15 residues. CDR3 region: CATSRDDRDNQPQHF. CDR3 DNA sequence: TGTGCCACCAGCAGAGACGACAGGGACAATCAGCCCCAGCATTTT.

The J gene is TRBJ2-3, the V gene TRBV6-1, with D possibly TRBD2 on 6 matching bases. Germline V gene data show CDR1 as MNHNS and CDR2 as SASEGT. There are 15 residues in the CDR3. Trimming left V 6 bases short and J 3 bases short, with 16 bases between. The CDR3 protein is CASRNTGGGTDTQYF. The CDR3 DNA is TGTGCCAGCAGGAATACCGGGGGAGGTACAGATACGCAGTATTTT.

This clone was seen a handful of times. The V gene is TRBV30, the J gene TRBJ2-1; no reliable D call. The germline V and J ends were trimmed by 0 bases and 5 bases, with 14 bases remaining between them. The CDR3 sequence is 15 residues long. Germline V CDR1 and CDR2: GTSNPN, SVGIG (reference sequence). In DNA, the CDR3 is TGTGCCTGGAGTGTCATAGGACGATCCAACAATGAGCAGTTCTTC. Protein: CAWSVIGRSNNEQFF.

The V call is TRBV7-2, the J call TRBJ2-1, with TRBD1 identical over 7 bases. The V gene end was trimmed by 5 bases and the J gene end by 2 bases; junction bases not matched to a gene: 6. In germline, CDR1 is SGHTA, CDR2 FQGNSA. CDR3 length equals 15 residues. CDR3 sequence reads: CASSQTGAAYNEQFF. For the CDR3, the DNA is TGTGCCAGCAGCCAAACAGGGGCAGCCTACAATGAGCAGTTCTTC.

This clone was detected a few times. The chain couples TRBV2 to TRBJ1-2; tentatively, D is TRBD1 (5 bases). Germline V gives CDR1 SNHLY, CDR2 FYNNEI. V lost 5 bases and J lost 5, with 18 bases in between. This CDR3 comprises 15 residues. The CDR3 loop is CASSQTWDPMYGYTF. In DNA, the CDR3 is TGTGCCAGCAGTCAAACCTGGGACCCGATGTATGGCTACACCTTC.

CDR3 protein: CASSLVRGPSREQYF. The CDR3 nucleotides read TGTGCCAGCAGCTTAGTGAGGGGTCCCTCTAGGGAGCAGTACTTC. The V gene is TRBV11-2, the J gene TRBJ2-7; either TRBD1 or TRBD2 may supply D (5 bases each). From germline, CDR1 is SGHAT and CDR2 FQNNGV. The CDR3 is 15 residues long. Trimming removed 1 base from V and 7 bases from J, with 17 bases in between.